The 16 T cell receptor beta chains in this list originate from one sample, sequenced in a study of post-analysis software for immune sequencing data. Incorporated into the TCR beta cDNA libraries were unique molecular identifiers, which served to reduce PCR and sequencing biases. TCRdb recomputed calls from the PCR reads with MiXCR, one row per CDR3 protein. The table includes around 150,000 distinct CDR3 sequences, 35% to 40% detected once. The input for sequencing was blood, taken after autologous hematopoietic stem cell transplantation. Receptors were obtained from a girl aged 10 to 17 with multiple sclerosis.

This clonotype was counted a few times. The rearrangement uses TRBV12-3 or TRBV12-4 and TRBJ2-2, with D maybe TRBD2 (6 bases). V gave up 4 bases and J gave up 2 bases, with 14 bases separating them. CDR3 size: 16 residues. The CDR3 loop is CASSSLTSTNTGELFF. CDR3 sequence (DNA): TGTGCCAGCAGTTCCCTTACTAGCACTAACACCGGGGAGCTGTTTTTT.

This chain links TRBV5-1 with TRBJ2-3; D perhaps matches TRBD2 (6 bases). CDR1 and CDR2 from the germline V gene are SGHRS and YFSETQ. This CDR3 region has 13 residues. V shed 5 bases and J shed 6 bases, with 13 bases lying between them. In DNA form, the CDR3 reads TGCGCCAGCAGACCGGGAGCGGTTGATACGCAGTATTTT. Its protein is CASRPGAVDTQYF.

The chain is built from TRBV11-1 and TRBJ2-1, with 10 bases lining up with TRBD2. Germline V gene lookup returns CDR1 SGHAT and CDR2 FQDESV (reference sequence). Trimming removed 0 bases from V and 8 bases from J; junction bases left unmatched: 10. The CDR3 sequence is 17 residues long. The CDR3 reads CASSLARASGSLDEQFF. CDR3 bases: TGTGCCAGCAGCTTAGCGCGGGCTAGCGGGAGTCTCGATGAGCAGTTCTTC. Combining the CDR3 with reference TRBV11-1 and TRBJ2-1 gives the whole variable domain EAEVAQSPRYKITEKSQAVAFWCDPISGHATLYWYRQILGQGPELLVQFQDESVVDDSQLPKDRFSAERLKGVDSTLKIQPAELGDSAMYLCASSLARASGSLDEQFFGPGTRLTVL.

V is TRBV9 and J is TRBJ2-2; D tentatively fits TRBD1 or TRBD2 (5 bases each). V lost 0 bases and J lost 4, with 10 bases in between. The germline V gene encodes CDR1 SGDLS and CDR2 YYNGEE. This CDR3 is 15 amino acids long. The CDR3 protein is CASSVDGAGTGELFF. The CDR3 nucleotides read TGTGCCAGCAGCGTAGATGGGGCGGGCACCGGGGAGCTGTTTTTT.

This clonotype was seen a few times. The chain is built from TRBV7-9 and TRBJ2-5, with 8 bases that match TRBD1. Germline loops: CDR1 SEHNR, CDR2 FQNEAQ (reference sequence). The CDR3 contains 12 residues. The trim removed 4 bases at V and 11 bases at J, leaving 6 bases unmatched. CDR3 DNA sequence: TGTGCCAGCAGCTCGACAGGGGTGGAGCAGTACTTC. Protein sequence: CASSSTGVEQYF.

As to this clonotype: Its ends do not fully match the called genes, so a read error is possible. The rearrangement uses TRBV20-1 and TRBJ1-2; a weak D match, TRBD1 (5 bases). Germline CDR1 and CDR2: DFQATT and SNEGSKA (reference sequence). The CDR3 runs 14 residues. The CDR3 DNA reads as TGCAGTGCTAGAGAGGGGGGTAGCAGGCGGGGCTACATCTTC. The encoded protein is CSAREGGSRRGYIF.

In regard to this clonotype: At one of its ends the junction is not consistent with the germline gene, which may arise from a read error. The V call is TRBV6-4, the J call TRBJ2-4; 8 bases agree with TRBD2. The DNA end is more similar to TRBJ2-7, so the J call may be wrong. The CDR3 covers 13 residues. Germline-derived CDR1 and CDR2 are MRHNA and SNTAGT. CDR3 region: CANSDSGTSEQYF. CDR3 in DNA: TGTGCCAACAGTGACTCCGGGACTAGCGAGCAGTACTTC.

The sample holds many counts of this clonotype. The chain recombines TRBV5-1 with TRBJ2-1; possible D gene TRBD2, 7 bases. CDR1 is SGHRS, CDR2 YFSETQ, per germline. The CDR3 runs 17 residues. V was clipped by 4 bases and J by 4 bases, with 21 bases between them. The CDR3 is CASSPGASGGHYNEQFF. For the CDR3, the DNA is TGCGCCAGCAGCCCGGGGGCTAGCGGAGGTCATTACAATGAGCAGTTCTTC.

This clonotype was seen repeatedly, ten times or more. The rearrangement uses TRBV29-1 and TRBJ2-1, with 8 bases that match TRBD1. CDR3 size: 14 residues. Germline V CDR1 and CDR2: SQVTM, ANQGSEA. The V segment lost 6 bases and the J segment 3 bases; nucleotides outside the gene matches: 7. Here the CDR3 reads CSVRTGLFYNEQFF. The CDR3 DNA reads as TGCAGCGTACGGACAGGGTTGTTCTACAATGAGCAGTTCTTC.

The chain combines TRBV20-1 with TRBJ2-7; D may correspond to TRBD1 or TRBD2 (5 bases each). Germline V gives CDR1 DFQATT, CDR2 SNEGSKA (reference sequence). This CDR3 region has 13 residues. Trimming left V 1 base short and J 0 bases short, with 7 bases between. The CDR3 region is CSARGGGSYEQYF. For the CDR3, the DNA is TGCAGTGCTAGAGGTGGGGGCTCCTACGAGCAGTACTTC.

This chain links TRBV29-1 with TRBJ1-1; D is perhaps TRBD1 (5 bases). V shed 4 bases and J shed 6 bases, with 9 bases lying between them. Germline CDR1 is SQVTM and CDR2 is ANQGSEA. This CDR3 has 11 residues. The CDR3 loop reads CSVAQGAEAFF. The CDR3, as DNA: TGCAGCGTTGCCCAAGGGGCTGAAGCTTTCTTT. The full variable domain, with the rest looked up from reference TRBV29-1 and TRBJ1-1, is SAVISQKPSRDICQRGTSLTIQCQVDSQVTMMFWYRQQPGQSLTLIATANQGSEATYESGFVIDKFPISRPNLTFSTLTVSNMSPEDSSIYLCSVAQGAEAFFGQGTRLTVV.

This clonotype was counted many times. The chain couples TRBV12-3 or TRBV12-4 to TRBJ2-1; no clear D. The CDR3 totals 10 residues. Trimming took 6 bases from V and 8 from J, leaving 5 bases between them. CDR3 nucleotides: TGTGCCAGCAGCAATTATGAGCAGTTCTTC. This sequence encodes CASSNYEQFF.

The table lists this clonotype with many counts. The chain uses TRBV6-5 and TRBJ2-4; D gene uncertain. V shed 6 bases and J shed 0 bases, with 15 bases lying between them. The CDR3 sequence is 16 residues long. Germline V gene sequence: CDR1 MNHEY, CDR2 SVGAGI. CDR3 region: CASSRDITLAKNIQYF. CDR3 DNA: TGTGCCAGCAGCCGTGACATTACTCTAGCCAAAAACATTCAGTACTTC.

The table lists this clonotype with many counts. The genes are TRBV5-1 and TRBJ1-5, with D maybe TRBD1 (5 bases). V was trimmed by 3 bases and J by 5 bases, leaving 9 bases between them. Germline values: CDR1 SGHRS, CDR2 YFSETQ. The CDR3 is 13 residues long. CDR3 DNA sequence: TGCGCCAGCAGCTGGGGGGTCGATCAGCCCCAGCATTTT. Translating gives CASSWGVDQPQHF.

This clonotype was counted only a few times. The chain recombines TRBV12-3 or TRBV12-4 with TRBJ1-4; 7 nucleotides agree with TRBD1. This CDR3 is 15 amino acids long. J gave up 0 bases and V 4 bases, and 2 bases lay outside the gene matches. For the CDR3, the DNA is TGTGCCAGCAGTTCCGGGACAGCAACTAATGAAAAACTGTTTTTT. Its translation: CASSSGTATNEKLFF.

The V and J genes are TRBV7-6 and TRBJ2-1; D unclear. Trimming stripped 1 base from V and 4 bases from J, with 8 bases between. The CDR3 loop spans 14 amino acids. Germline-derived CDR1 and CDR2 are SGHVS and FNYEAQ. The CDR3 sequence: CASSLEAEYNEQFF. In nucleotides, the CDR3 is TGTGCCAGCAGCTTAGAGGCGGAGTACAATGAGCAGTTCTTC.